This is a list of T cell receptor beta chains from one sample in a study of blood T cell repertoires in COVID-19. Produced via immunoSEQ multiplex PCR; TCRdb's table is partial and in-frame only. This table holds 300,000 to 400,000 clones, 86% found once. The specimen was PBMCs or T cells enriched from blood (not recorded which). These receptors were obtained from a woman aged 40 to 50 with acute COVID-19. Both conserved end residues are part of each CDR3. A D gene is named only where the DNA matches it firmly. A clone size is listed for some rows: how often the clone was seen (once, few, many), or a class if it is expanded.

.	TRBV19	TRBD1	TRBJ1-6	TGTGCCAGTATGGGGACAGGGAAAGTATCGGCTTCACCCCTCCACTTT	CASMGTGKVSASPLHF
.	TRBV2	TRBD1	TRBJ1-4	TGTGCCAGCAGACAGACAGGGTTTGGAGAAAAACTGTTTTTT	CASRQTGFGEKLFF
.	TRBV2	.	TRBJ1-4	TGTGCCAGCAGTGAAGCGGGACTGGGAAAACTGTTTTTT	CASSEAGLGKLFF
.	TRBV5-4	.	TRBJ1-5	TGTGCCAGCAGCCTGGACAGAAATCAGCCCCAGCATTTT	CASSLDRNQPQHF
.	TRBV7-8	.	TRBJ1-1	TGTGCCAGCACAGGGGTATTATATAGTCACACTGAAGCTTTCTTT	CASTGVLYSHTEAFF
few	TRBV6-5	TRBD1	TRBJ1-2	TGTGCCAGTACCCTTCTTAGGGGACAGGACTATGGCTACACCTTC	CASTLLRGQDYGYTF
.	TRBV5-4	TRBD2	TRBJ2-7	TGTGCCAGCACCCTTCGGGGGGGAGGCTTAGGGGCGGAGCAGTACTTC	CASTLRGGGLGAEQYF
.	TRBV7-3	TRBD1	TRBJ2-2	TGTGCCAGCAGACCAAATCCGGGACAGGGAAACACCGGGGAGCTGTTTTTT	CASRPNPGQGNTGELFF
.	TRBV10-3	.	TRBJ2-1	TGTGCCATCAGTGAGTCCGCGCGGAATGAGCAGTTCTTC	CAISESARNEQFF
.	TRBV2	.	TRBJ1-5	TGTGCCAGCAGTGAATCAGGGGATCAGCCCCAGCATTTT	CASSESGDQPQHF
once	TRBV11-2	TRBD2	TRBJ2-7	TGTGCCAGCAGCTTCACTAGCGGAGATGACTACGAGCAGTACTTC	CASSFTSGDDYEQYF
once	TRBV19	.	TRBJ1-2	TGTGCCAGTAGTATAACGCTGGCAAGTCTTTTAGGCTACACCTTC	CASSITLASLLGYTF
.	TRBV28	.	TRBJ1-2	TGTGCCAGCAGTATATTTCAGGACTTCGATGGCTACACCTTC	CASSIFQDFDGYTF
.	TRBV18	.	TRBJ1-3	TGTGCCAGCTCACCTTTCAGGGAGGCCCAACAGGCCTCTGGAAACACCATATATTTT	CASSPFREAQQASGNTIYF
.	TRBV19	.	TRBJ1-2	TGTGCCAGTAGTCATGACATCGCGTTCAGCTACACCTTC	CASSHDIAFSYTF
.	TRBV10-3	TRBD1	TRBJ1-1	TGTGCCATCAGTGAACGGGACAGGGGTAAAGCTTTCTTT	CAISERDRGKAFF
.	TRBV5-5	.	TRBJ1-1	.	CASILGGWTEAFF
.	TRBV12-3/TRBV12-4	.	TRBJ1-2	TGTGCCAGCAGCTTAACAGGGAGTTTAGGCTACACCTTC	CASSLTGSLGYTF
.	TRBV3-1/TRBV3-2	.	TRBJ2-7	TGTGCCAGCAGCCCCGGGGTAGGGAGTACCTACGAGCAGTACTTC	CASSPGVGSTYEQYF
.	TRBV5-1	.	TRBJ2-4	TGCGCCAGCAGCGAAAGCGTCAGGGGTGACATTCAGTACTTC	CASSESVRGDIQYF
once	TRBV18	TRBD1	TRBJ1-3	TGTGCCAGCTCGCTCGGACAGGTTCGGGCCACCTCTGGAAACACCATATATTTT	CASSLGQVRATSGNTIYF
.	TRBV4-2	TRBD1	TRBJ1-4	TGTGCCAGCAGCCAAGATTTAACAGGGGGTAGGTCTAATGAAAAACTGTTTTTT	CASSQDLTGGRSNEKLFF
.	TRBV4-3	.	TRBJ2-6	TGCGCCAGCAGCAAGGTCTGGGGAGGGGGTTCTGGGGCCAACGTCCTGACTTTC	CASSKVWGGGSGANVLTF
.	TRBV7-6	TRBD1	TRBJ2-5	TGTGCCAGCAGCTTGGGACAGGCGTATATCCAAGAGACCCAGTACTTC	CASSLGQAYIQETQYF
.	TRBV27	.	TRBJ2-3	TGTGCCAGCAGTTTATCAAAGGGGCTCCATACGCAGTATTTT	CASSLSKGLHTQYF
.	TRBV7-2	TRBD2	TRBJ2-7	TGTGCCAGCAGCTTAGGCCAACTAGCGGGGTCCTACGAGCAGTACTTC	CASSLGQLAGSYEQYF
.	TRBV6-5	.	TRBJ1-6	TGTGCCAGCAGTTACTCGTCTCTAGGACGAGGGTCACCCCTCCACTTT	CASSYSSLGRGSPLHF
.	TRBV7-9	TRBD2	TRBJ2-2	TGTGCCAGCAGCTTAGGGCGGGAGGCGGCCGGGGAGCTGTTTTTT	CASSLGREAAGELFF
.	TRBV6-5	.	TRBJ1-1	TGTGCCAGCAGAGACAGGATGAACACTGAAGCTTTCTTT	CASRDRMNTEAFF
.	TRBV5-1	.	TRBJ1-1	TGCGCCAGCAGCCTAACCCAGGGGTCGAACACTGAAGCTTTCTTT	CASSLTQGSNTEAFF
.	TRBV12-3/TRBV12-4	.	TRBJ1-2	TGTGCCAGCAGTCTAACAGGGCACAATGGCTACACCTTC	CASSLTGHNGYTF
few	TRBV11-2	.	TRBJ1-6	TGTGCCAGCAGCTTAGAGGGCGCCTATAATTCACCCCTCCACTTT	CASSLEGAYNSPLHF
.	TRBV11-2	TRBD2	TRBJ2-7	TGTGCCAGCAGGTCTCTAGCGGGGGGTTCGGAGGAGCAGTACTTC	CASRSLAGGSEEQYF
.	TRBV27	TRBD2	TRBJ2-1	TGTGCCAGCAGTAGGAGCGGGAGGACCTACAATGAGCAGTTCTTC	CASSRSGRTYNEQFF
.	TRBV7-2	TRBD2	TRBJ2-2	TGTGCCAGCCGGCGGGAGTATGGCACCGGGGAGCTGTTTTTT	CASRREYGTGELFF
once	TRBV7-2	.	TRBJ2-7	TGTGCCAGCAGCTTAGGGGGAGAGGGCTACGAGCAGTACTTC	CASSLGGEGYEQYF
.	TRBV11-2	.	TRBJ1-1	TGTGCCAGCAGCTCTCAGGGGTACACTGAAGCTTTCTTT	CASSSQGYTEAFF
once	TRBV7-6	TRBD1	TRBJ1-6	TGTGCCAGCAGCCGGGACAGGGGCTATAATTCACCCCTCCACTTT	CASSRDRGYNSPLHF
.	TRBV28	TRBD1	TRBJ1-5	TGTGCCAGCGCCCCGCGGACAGGGCCTTTAAAACAGCCCCAGCATTTT	CASAPRTGPLKQPQHF
few	TRBV29-1	.	TRBJ2-1	TGCAGCGTTGATAATGGGGGAGGTTACAATGAGCAGTTCTTC	CSVDNGGGYNEQFF
.	TRBV7-2	TRBD1	TRBJ1-2	TGTGCCAGCAGCAGACAGTACACAGGGGGCGTAGATGGCTACACCTTC	CASSRQYTGGVDGYTF
.	TRBV10-3	TRBD2	TRBJ2-3	TGTGCCATAGCGACTAGCGGGAGAGGGACAGATACGCAGTATTTT	CAIATSGRGTDTQYF
.	TRBV3-1/TRBV3-2	.	TRBJ2-5	TGTGCCAGCAGCCGGATTGACAGGCCCCAAGAGACCCAGTACTTC	CASSRIDRPQETQYF
once	TRBV27	.	TRBJ2-7	TGTGCCAGCAGTTTATCGATATCACGGGACTACGAGCAGTACTTC	CASSLSISRDYEQYF
.	TRBV28	.	TRBJ1-2	TGTGCCAGCAGTCCCGGGTTTCTCTATGGCTACACCTTC	CASSPGFLYGYTF
.	TRBV2	.	TRBJ1-2	TGTGCCAGCAGAGTATCGACAGTGCTTGGCTACACCTTC	CASRVSTVLGYTF
.	TRBV14	.	TRBJ1-1	TGTGCCAGCAGCCAAGTTAAGGGGTTAGAAGCTTTCTTT	CASSQVKGLEAFF
.	TRBV4-3	TRBD1	TRBJ1-2	TGCGCCAGCAGCCAGGAGACAGGGATCAACTATGGCTACACCTTC	CASSQETGINYGYTF
.	TRBV5-4	TRBD1	TRBJ1-2	TGTGCCAGCAGCTTGGGACAGGGGGCGGTTCTCAATGGCTACACCTTC	CASSLGQGAVLNGYTF
.	TRBV15	TRBD2	TRBJ2-1	TGTGCCACCAGCAGACATTGGACTAGCGGGGACAATGAGCAGTTCTTC	CATSRHWTSGDNEQFF